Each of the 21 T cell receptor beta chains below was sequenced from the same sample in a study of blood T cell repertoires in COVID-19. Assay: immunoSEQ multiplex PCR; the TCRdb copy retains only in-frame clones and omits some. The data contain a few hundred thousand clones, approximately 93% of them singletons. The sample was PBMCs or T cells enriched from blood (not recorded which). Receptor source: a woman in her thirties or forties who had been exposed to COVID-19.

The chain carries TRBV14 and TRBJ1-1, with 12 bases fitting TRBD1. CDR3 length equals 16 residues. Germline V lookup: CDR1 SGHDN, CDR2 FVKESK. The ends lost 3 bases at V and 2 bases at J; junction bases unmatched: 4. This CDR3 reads CASSQGQGAPNTEAFF. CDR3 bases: TGTGCCAGCAGCCAGGGACAGGGGGCTCCTAACACTGAAGCTTTCTTT. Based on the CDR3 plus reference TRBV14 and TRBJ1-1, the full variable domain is EAGVTQFPSHSVIEKGQTVTLRCDPISGHDNLYWYRRVMGKEIKFLLHFVKESKQDESGMPNNRFLAERTGGTYSTLKVQPAELEDSGVYFCASSQGQGAPNTEAFFGQGTRLTVV.

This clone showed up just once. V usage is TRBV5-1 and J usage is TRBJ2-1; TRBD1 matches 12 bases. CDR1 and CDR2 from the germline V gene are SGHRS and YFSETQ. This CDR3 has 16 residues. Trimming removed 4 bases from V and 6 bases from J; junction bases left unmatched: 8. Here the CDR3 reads CASSVGQGAVRNEQFF. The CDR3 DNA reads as TGCGCCAGCAGCGTGGGACAGGGGGCGGTGCGCAATGAGCAGTTCTTC.

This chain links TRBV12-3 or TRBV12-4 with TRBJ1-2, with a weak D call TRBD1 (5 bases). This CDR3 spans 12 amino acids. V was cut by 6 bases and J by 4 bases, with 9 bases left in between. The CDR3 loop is CASRPDSYGYTF. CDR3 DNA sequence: TGTGCCAGCAGACCCGACAGCTATGGCTACACCTTC.

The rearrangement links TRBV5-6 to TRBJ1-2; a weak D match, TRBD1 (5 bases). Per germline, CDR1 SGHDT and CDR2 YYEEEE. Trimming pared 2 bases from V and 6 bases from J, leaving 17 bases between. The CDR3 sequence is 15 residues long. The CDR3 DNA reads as TGTGCCAGCAGCTTTCAGGGAGGGATCGGACATGGCTACACCTTC. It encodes CASSFQGGIGHGYTF.

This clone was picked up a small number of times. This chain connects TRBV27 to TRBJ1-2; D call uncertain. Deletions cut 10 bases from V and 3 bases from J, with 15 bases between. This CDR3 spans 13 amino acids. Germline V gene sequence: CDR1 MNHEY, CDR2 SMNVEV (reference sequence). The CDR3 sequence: CATGTLIDYGYTF. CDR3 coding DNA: TGTGCCACCGGTACCCTAATAGACTATGGCTACACCTTC.

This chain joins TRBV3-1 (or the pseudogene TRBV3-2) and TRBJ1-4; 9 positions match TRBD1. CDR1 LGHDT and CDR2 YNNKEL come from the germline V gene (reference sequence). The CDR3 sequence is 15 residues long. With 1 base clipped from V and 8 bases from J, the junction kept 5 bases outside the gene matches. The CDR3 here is CASSQVGQGNEKLFF. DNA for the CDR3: TGTGCCAGCAGCCAAGTGGGACAGGGCAACGAAAAACTGTTTTTT.

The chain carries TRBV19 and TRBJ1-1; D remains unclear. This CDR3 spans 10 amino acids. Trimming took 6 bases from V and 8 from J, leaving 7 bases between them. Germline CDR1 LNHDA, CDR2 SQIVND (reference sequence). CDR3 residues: CASRAGEAFF. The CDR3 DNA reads TGTGCCAGTAGGGCGGGAGAAGCTTTCTTT.

The CDR3 DNA reads as TGCGCCAGCAGTAATGGACTTAATGAAAAACTGTTTTTT. It yields the protein CASSNGLNEKLFF. V gene TRBV10-1 combines with J gene TRBJ1-4; D is unclear. Trimming removed 5 bases from V and 4 bases from J, with 8 bases in between. The CDR3 has 13 amino acids. Per the germline V gene, CDR1 is WNHNN and CDR2 is SYGVQD (reference sequence).

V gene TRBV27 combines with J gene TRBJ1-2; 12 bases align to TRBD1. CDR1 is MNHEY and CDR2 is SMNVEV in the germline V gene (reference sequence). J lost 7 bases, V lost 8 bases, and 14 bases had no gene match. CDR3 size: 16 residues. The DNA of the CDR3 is TGTGCCAGCGCTGGGACAGGGGGCCTACTTTTGGGTGGCTACACCTTC. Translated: CASAGTGGLLLGGYTF.

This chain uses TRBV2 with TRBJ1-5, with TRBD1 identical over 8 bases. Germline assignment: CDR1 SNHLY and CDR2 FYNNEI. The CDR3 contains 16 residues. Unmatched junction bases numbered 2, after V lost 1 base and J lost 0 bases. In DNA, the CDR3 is TGTGCCAGCAGTGAAGACAGGGGGTCTAGCAATCAGCCCCAGCATTTT. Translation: CASSEDRGSSNQPQHF.

The CDR3 DNA reads as TGTGCCAGCAGCGTAGGCCCGGGAGCCAGCACAGATACGCAGTATTTT. This sequence encodes CASSVGPGASTDTQYF. V is TRBV9 and J is TRBJ2-3, with D possibly TRBD2 on 6 matching bases. The CDR3 covers 16 residues. Trimming took off 0 bases at V and 0 bases at J, with 11 bases between the two ends. The germline V gene encodes CDR1 SGDLS and CDR2 YYNGEE.

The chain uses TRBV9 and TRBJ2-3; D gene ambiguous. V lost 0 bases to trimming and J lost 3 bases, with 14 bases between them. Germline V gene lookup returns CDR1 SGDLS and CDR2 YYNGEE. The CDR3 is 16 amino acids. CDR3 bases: TGTGCCAGCAGCGTAGGCCGTACGGGTATTACAGATACGCAGTATTTT. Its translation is CASSVGRTGITDTQYF.

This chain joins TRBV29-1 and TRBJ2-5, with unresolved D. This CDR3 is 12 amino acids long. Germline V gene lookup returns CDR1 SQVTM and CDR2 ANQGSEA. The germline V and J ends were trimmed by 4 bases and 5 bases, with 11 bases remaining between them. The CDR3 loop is CSVGVGTETQYF. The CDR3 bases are TGCAGCGTTGGAGTGGGCACTGAGACCCAGTACTTC.

The CDR3 bases are TGTGCCAGCAGCTTACGGTCTAACTATGGCTACACCTTC. Encoded protein: CASSLRSNYGYTF. The V and J genes are TRBV7-8 and TRBJ1-2; D ambiguous. The CDR3 covers 13 residues. CDR1 SGHVS and CDR2 FQNEAQ come from the germline V gene. The V end was cut by 2 bases, the J end by 0 bases, with 4 bases between.

The CDR3 DNA reads TGTGCCAGCAGCTTGAGGACAGGGGCCCCCAATGAGCAGTTCTTC. It is translated as CASSLRTGAPNEQFF. This rearrangement joins TRBV5-6 to TRBJ2-1, with 9 bases that match TRBD1. Germline loops: CDR1 SGHDT, CDR2 YYEEEE. The CDR3 is 15 residues long. The J segment lost 6 bases and the V segment lost 1 base, leaving 5 bases of the junction unmatched. The full variable domain, rest sourced from reference TRBV5-6 and TRBJ2-1, is DAGVTQSPTHLIKTRGQQVTLRCSPKSGHDTVSWYQQALGQGPQFIFQYYEEEERQRGNFPDRFSGHQFPNYSSELNVNALLLGDSALYLCASSLRTGAPNEQFFGPGTRLTVL.

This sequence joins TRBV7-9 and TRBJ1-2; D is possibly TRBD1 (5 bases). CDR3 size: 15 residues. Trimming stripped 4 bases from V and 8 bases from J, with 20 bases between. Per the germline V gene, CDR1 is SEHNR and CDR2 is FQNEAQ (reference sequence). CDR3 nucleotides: TGTGCCAGCAGCTCGTTGCCCGGGGGGGTCGAGGGCTACACCTTC. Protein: CASSSLPGGVEGYTF. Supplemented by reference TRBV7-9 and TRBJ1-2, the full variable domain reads DTGVSQNPRHKITKRGQNVTFRCDPISEHNRLYWYRQTLGQGPEFLTYFQNEAQLEKSRLLSDRFSAERPKGSFSTLEIQRTEQGDSAMYLCASSSLPGGVEGYTFGSGTRLTVV.

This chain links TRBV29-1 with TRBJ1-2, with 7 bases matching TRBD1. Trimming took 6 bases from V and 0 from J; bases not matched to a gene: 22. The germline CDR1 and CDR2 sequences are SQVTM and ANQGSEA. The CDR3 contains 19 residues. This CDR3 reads CSVLPFRDSHPLSNYGYTF. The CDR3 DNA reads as TGCAGCGTCTTACCTTTTAGGGACAGCCATCCTCTTTCTAACTATGGCTACACCTTC.

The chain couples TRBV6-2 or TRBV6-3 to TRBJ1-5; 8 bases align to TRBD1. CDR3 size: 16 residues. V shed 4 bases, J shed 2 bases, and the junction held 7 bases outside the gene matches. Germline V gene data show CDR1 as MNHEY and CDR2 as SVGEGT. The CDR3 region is CASSSHRGGGNQPQHF. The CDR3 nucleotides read TGTGCCAGCAGTTCCCACAGGGGGGGTGGCAATCAGCCCCAGCATTTT.

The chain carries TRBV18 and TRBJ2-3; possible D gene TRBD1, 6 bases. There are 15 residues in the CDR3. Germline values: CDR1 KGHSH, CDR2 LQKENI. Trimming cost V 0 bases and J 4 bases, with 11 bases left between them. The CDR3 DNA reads TGTGCCAGCTCACCACCGTCAGGGGATGCAGATACGCAGTATTTT. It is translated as CASSPPSGDADTQYF.

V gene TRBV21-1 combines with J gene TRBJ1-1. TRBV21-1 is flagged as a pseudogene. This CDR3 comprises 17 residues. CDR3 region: CASSKVRGKVLNTEAFF. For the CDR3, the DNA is TGTGCCAGCAGCAAAGTTCGGGGGAAGGTGCTGAACACTGAAGCTTTCTTT.

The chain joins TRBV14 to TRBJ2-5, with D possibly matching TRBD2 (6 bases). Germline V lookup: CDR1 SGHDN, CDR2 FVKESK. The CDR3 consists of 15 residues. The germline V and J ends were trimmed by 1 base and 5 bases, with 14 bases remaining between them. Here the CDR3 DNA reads TGTGCCAGCAGCCAAGGACTAGGAAAGTTGGAGACCCAGTACTTC. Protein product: CASSQGLGKLETQYF. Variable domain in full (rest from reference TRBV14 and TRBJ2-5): EAGVTQFPSHSVIEKGQTVTLRCDPISGHDNLYWYRRVMGKEIKFLLHFVKESKQDESGMPNNRFLAERTGGTYSTLKVQPAELEDSGVYFCASSQGLGKLETQYFGPGTRLLVL.